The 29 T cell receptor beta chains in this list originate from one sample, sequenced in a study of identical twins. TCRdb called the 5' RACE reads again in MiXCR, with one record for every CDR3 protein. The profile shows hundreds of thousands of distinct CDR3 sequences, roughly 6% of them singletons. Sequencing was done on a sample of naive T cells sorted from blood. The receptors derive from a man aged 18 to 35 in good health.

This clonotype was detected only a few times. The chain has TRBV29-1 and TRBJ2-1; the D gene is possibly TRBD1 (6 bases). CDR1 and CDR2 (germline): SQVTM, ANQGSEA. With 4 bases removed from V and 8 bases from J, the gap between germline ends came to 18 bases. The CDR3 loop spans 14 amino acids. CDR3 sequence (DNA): TGCAGCGTTGTCTTGGGGGCGCGAGAATATGAGCAGTTCTTC. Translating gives CSVVLGAREYEQFF.

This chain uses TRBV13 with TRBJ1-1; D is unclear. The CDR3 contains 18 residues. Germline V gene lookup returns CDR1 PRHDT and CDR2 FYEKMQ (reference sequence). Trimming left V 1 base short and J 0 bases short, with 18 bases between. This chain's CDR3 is CASSLVGRPEVLNTEAFF. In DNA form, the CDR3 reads TGTGCCAGCAGCTTAGTTGGGCGACCCGAGGTCTTGAACACTGAAGCTTTCTTT.

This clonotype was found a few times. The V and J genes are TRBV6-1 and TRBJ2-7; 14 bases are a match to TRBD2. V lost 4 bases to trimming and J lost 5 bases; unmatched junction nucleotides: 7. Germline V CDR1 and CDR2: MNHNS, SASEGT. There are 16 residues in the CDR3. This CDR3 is CASSAWTSGRSHEQYV. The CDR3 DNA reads TGTGCCAGCAGTGCCTGGACTAGCGGGAGGAGCCACGAGCAGTACGTC.

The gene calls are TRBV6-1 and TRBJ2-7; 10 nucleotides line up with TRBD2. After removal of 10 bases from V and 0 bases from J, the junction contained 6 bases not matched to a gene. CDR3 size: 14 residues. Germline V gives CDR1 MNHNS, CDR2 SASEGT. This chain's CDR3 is CANTGTSDSYEQYF. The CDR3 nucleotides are TGTGCCAACACCGGGACTAGCGACTCCTACGAGCAGTACTTC.

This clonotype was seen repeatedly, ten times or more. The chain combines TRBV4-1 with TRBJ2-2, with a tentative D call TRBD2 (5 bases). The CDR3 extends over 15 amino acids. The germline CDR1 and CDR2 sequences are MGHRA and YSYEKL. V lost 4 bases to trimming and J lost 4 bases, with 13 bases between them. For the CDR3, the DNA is TGCGCCAGCAGCCTTCAACCCCGGGGCACCGGGGAGCTGTTTTTT. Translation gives CASSLQPRGTGELFF.

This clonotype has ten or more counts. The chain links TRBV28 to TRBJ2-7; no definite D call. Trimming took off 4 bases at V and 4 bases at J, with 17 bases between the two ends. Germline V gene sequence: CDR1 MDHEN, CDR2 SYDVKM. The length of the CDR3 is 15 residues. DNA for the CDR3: TGTGCCAGCAGTTCAAACGACTTGATCGGATACGAGCAGTACTTC. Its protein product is CASSSNDLIGYEQYF.

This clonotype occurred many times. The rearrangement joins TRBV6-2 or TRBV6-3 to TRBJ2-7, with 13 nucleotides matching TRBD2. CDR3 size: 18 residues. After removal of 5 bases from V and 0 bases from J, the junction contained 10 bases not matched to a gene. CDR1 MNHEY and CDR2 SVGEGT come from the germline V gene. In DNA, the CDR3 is TGTGCCAGCAGTGACATCGTCACTAGCGGGAGGGTCTCCTACGAGCAGTACTTC. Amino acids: CASSDIVTSGRVSYEQYF.

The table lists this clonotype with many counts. In DNA form, the CDR3 reads TGTGCCAGCAGTCCCGGACAGGGGGGGGTCGGCTACACCTTC. Amino acids: CASSPGQGGVGYTF. The chain is built from TRBV6-1 and TRBJ1-2; 10 bases line up with TRBD1. The CDR3 consists of 14 residues. V lost 5 bases and J lost 8; bases outside the gene matches: 8. The V gene's germline CDR1 is MNHNS and CDR2 SASEGT.

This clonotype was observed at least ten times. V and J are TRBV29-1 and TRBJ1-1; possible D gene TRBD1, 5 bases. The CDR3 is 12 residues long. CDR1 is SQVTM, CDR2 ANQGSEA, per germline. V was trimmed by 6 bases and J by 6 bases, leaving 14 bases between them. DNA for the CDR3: TGCAGCGTGCTACCAGACAGCTCTGAAGCTTTCTTT. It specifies CSVLPDSSEAFF.

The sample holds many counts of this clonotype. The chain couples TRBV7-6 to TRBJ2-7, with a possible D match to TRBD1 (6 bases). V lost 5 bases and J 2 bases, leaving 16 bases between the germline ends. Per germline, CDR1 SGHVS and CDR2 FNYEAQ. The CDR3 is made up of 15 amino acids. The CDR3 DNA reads TGTGCCAGCAGCCTATCGACAGGCGATACCTACGAGCAGTACTTC. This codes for CASSLSTGDTYEQYF.

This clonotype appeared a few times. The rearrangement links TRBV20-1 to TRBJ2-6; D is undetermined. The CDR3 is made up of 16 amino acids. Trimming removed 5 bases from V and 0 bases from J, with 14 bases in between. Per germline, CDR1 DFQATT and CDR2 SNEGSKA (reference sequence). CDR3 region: CSAGHYPLSGANVLTF. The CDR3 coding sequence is TGCAGTGCTGGGCACTACCCCCTCTCTGGGGCCAACGTCCTGACTTTC.

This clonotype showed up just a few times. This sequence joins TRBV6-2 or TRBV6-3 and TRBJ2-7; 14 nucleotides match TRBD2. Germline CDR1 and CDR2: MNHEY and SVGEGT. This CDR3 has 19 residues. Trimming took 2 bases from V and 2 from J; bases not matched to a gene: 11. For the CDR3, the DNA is TGTGCCAGCAGTTACCCTTTGCCCGGACTAGCGGGGGGAACCTACGAGCAGTACTTC. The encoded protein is CASSYPLPGLAGGTYEQYF.

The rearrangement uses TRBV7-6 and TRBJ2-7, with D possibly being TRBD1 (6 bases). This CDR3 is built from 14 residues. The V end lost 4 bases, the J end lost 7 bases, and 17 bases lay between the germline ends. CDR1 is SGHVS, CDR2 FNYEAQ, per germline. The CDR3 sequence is CASSSRTAEAEQYF. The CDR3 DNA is TGTGCCAGCAGCTCCAGGACAGCCGAGGCAGAGCAGTACTTC.

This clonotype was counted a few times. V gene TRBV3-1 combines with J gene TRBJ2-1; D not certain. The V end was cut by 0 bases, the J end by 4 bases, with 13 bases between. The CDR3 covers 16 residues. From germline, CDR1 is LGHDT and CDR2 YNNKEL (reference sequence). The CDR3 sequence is CASSQDSGPRYNEQFF. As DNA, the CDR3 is TGTGCCAGCAGCCAAGATTCTGGGCCTCGTTACAATGAGCAGTTCTTC.

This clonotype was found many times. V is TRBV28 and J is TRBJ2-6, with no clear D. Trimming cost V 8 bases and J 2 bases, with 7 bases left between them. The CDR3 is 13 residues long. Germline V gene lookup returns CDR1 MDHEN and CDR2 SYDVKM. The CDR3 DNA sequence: TGTGCCAGCTCGCGCCCTGGGGCCAACGTCCTGACTTTC. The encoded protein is CASSRPGANVLTF.

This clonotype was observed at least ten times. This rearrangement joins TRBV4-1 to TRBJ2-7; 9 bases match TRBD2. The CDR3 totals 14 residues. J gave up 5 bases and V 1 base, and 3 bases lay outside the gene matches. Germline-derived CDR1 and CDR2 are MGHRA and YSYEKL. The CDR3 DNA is TGCGCCAGCAGCCAAGGTCCTAGCGGGGACGAGCAGTACTTC. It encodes CASSQGPSGDEQYF.

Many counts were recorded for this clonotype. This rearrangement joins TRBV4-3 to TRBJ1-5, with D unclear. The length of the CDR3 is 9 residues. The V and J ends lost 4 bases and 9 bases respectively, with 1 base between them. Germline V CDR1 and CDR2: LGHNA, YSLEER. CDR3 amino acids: CASSLPQHF. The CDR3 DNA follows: TGCGCCAGCAGCCTGCCCCAGCATTTT.

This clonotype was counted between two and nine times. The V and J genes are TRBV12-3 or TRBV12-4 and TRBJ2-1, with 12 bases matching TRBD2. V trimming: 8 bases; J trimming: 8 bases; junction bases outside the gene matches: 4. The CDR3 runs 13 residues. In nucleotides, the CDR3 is TGTGCCAGCCGACTAGCGGGAGACTATGAGCAGTTCTTC. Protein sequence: CASRLAGDYEQFF.

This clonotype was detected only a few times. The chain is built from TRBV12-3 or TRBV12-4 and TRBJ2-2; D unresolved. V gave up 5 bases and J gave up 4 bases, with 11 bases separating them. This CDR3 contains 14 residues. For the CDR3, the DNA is TGTGCCAGCAGTACACCCCCAGCCACCGGGGAGCTGTTTTTT. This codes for CASSTPPATGELFF.

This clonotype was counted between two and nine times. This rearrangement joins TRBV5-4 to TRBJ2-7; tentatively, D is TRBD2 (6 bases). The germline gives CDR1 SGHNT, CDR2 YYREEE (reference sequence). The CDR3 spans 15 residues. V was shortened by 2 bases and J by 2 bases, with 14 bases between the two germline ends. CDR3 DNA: TGTGCCAGCAGCTTTGGGTCGGGCGGGGCCTACGAGCAGTACTTC. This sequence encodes CASSFGSGGAYEQYF.

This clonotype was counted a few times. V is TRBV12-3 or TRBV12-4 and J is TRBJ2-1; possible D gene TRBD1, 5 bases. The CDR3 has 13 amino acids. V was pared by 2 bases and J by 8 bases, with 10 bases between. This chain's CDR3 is CASSLIGAHEQFF. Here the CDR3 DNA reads TGTGCCAGCAGTTTAATTGGGGCCCATGAGCAGTTCTTC.

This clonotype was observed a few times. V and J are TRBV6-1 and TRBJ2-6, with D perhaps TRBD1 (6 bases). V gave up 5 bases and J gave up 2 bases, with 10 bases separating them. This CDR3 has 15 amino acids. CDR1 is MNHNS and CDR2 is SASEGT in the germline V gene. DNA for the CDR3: TGTGCCAGCAGTCCAAGACAGGCTGGGGCCAACGTCCTGACTTTC. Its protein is CASSPRQAGANVLTF.

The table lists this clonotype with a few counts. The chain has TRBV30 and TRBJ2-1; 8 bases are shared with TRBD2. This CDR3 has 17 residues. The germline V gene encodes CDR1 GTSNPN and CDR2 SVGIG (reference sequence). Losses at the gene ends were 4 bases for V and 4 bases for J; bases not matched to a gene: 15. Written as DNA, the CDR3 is TGTGCCTGGACTCCTGGACTAAAGCGGGAGAGGTACAATGAGCAGTTCTTC. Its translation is CAWTPGLKRERYNEQFF.

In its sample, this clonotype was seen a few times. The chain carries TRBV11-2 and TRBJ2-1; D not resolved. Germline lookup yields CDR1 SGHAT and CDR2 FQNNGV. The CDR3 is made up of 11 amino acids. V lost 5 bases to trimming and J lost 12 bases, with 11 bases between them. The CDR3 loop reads CASSQPSGQFF. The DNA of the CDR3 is TGTGCCAGCAGCCAACCTTCTGGGCAGTTCTTC.

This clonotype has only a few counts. CDR3 sequence (DNA): TGCGCCAGCAGCTTGGTAGGGGTGGATTCACCCCTCCACTTT. This sequence encodes CASSLVGVDSPLHF. The chain recombines TRBV5-1 with TRBJ1-6, with D possibly TRBD1 on 5 matching bases. V was pared by 0 bases and J by 8 bases, with 9 bases between. The CDR3 extends over 14 amino acids. Germline CDR1 and CDR2: SGHRS and YFSETQ.

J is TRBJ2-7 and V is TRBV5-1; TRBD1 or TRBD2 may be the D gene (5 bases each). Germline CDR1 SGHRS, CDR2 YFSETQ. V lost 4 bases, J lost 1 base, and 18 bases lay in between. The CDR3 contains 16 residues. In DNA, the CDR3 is TGCGCCAGCAGCCTAGGGACGGACGAACTTTCCTACGAGCAGTACGTC. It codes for CASSLGTDELSYEQYV.

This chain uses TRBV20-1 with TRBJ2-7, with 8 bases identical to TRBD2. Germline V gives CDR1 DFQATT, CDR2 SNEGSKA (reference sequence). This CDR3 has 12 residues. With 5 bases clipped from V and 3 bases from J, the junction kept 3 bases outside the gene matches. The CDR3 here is CSAAGGDYEQYF. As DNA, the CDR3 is TGCAGTGCTGCCGGGGGGGACTACGAGCAGTACTTC.

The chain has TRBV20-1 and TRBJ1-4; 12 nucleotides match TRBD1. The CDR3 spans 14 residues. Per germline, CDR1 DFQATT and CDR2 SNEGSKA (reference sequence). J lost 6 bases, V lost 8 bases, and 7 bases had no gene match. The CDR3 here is CSPHGTGGDEKLFF. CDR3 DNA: TGCAGTCCGCACGGGACAGGGGGCGATGAAAAACTGTTTTTT.

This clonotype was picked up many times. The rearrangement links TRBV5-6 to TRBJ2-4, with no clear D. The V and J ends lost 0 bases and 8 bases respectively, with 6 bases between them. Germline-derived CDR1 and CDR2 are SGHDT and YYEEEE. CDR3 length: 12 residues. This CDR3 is CASSLALDIQYF. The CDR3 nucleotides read TGTGCCAGCAGCTTGGCTCTCGACATTCAGTACTTC.